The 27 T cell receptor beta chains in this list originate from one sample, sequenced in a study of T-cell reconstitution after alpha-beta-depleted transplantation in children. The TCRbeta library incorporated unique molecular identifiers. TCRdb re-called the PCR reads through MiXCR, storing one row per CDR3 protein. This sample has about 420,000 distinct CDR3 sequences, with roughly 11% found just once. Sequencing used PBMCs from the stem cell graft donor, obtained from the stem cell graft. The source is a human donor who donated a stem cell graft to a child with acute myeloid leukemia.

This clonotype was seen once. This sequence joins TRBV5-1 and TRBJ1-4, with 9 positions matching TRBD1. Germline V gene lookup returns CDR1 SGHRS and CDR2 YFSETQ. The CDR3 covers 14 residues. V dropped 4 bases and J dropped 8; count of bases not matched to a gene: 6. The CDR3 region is CASSQGQGPEKLFF. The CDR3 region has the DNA TGCGCCAGCAGCCAGGGACAGGGACCCGAAAAACTGTTTTTT.

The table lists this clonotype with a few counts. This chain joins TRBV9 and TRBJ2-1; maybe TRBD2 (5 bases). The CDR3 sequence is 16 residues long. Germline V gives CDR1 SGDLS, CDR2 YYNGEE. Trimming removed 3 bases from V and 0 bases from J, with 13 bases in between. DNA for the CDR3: TGTGCCAGCAGCGAAAGAGGGCAGAGCTCCTACAATGAGCAGTTCTTC. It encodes CASSERGQSSYNEQFF. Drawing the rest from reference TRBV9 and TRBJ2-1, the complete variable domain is DSGVTQTPKHLITATGQRVTLRCSPRSGDLSVYWYQQSLDQGLQFLIQYYNGEERAKGNILERFSAQQFPDLHSELNLSSLELGDSALYFCASSERGQSSYNEQFFGPGTRLTVL.

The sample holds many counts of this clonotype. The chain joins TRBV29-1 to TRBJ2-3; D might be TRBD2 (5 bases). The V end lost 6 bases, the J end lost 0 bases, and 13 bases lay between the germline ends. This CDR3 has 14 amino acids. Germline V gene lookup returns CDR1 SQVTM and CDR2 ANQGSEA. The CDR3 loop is CSVGVGHSTDTQYF. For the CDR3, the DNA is TGCAGCGTCGGGGTGGGCCACAGCACAGATACGCAGTATTTT.

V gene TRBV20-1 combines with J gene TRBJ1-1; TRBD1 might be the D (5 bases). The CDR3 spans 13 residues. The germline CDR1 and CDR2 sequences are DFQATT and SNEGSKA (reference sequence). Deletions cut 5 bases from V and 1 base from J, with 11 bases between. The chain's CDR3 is CSAPWGGNTEAFF. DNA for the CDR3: TGCAGTGCTCCGTGGGGGGGGAACACTGAAGCTTTCTTT.

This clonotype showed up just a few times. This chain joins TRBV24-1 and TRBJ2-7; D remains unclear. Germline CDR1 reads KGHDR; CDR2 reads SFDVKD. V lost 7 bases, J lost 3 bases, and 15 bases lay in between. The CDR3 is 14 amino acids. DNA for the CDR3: TGTGCCACCAGGGGAACAGAAACCCACTACGAGCAGTACTTC. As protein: CATRGTETHYEQYF.

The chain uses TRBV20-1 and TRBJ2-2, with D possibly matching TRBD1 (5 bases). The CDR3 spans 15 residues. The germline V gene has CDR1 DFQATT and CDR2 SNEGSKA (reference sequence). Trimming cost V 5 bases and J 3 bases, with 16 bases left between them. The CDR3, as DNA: TGCAGTGCTCCTGGAACAGGCCGGCACACCGGGGAGCTGTTTTTT. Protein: CSAPGTGRHTGELFF.

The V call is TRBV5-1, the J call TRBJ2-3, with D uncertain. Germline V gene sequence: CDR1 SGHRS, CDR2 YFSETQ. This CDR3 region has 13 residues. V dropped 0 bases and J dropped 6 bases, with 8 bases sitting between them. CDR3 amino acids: CASSLADLDTQYF. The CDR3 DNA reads TGCGCCAGCAGCTTGGCCGACCTCGATACGCAGTATTTT.

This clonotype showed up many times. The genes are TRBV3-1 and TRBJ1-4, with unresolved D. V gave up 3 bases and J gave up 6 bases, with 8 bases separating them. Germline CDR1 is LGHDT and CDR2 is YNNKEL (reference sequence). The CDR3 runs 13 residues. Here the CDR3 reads CASSHLSDEKLFF. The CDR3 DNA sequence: TGTGCCAGCAGCCATCTATCGGATGAAAAACTGTTTTTT.

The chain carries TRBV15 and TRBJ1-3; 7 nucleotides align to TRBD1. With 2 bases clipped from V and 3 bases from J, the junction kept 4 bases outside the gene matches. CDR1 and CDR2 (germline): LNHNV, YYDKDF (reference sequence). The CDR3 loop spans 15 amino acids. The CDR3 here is CATSRTDRVGNTIYF. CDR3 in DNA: TGTGCCACCAGCAGAACCGACAGGGTTGGAAACACCATATATTTT.

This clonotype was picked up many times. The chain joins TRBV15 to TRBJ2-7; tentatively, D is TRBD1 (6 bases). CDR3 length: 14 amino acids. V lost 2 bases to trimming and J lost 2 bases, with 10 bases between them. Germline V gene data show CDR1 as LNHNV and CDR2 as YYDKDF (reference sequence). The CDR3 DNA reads TGTGCCACCAGCAGAAGGACAGAAACCTACGAGCAGTACTTC. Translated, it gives CATSRRTETYEQYF.

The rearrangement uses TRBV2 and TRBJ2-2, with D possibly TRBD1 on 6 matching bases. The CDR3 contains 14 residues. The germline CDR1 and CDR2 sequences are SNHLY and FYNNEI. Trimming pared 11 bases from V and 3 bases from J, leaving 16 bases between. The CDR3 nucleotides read TGTGCCGTCTATAGGGCAGGGGACACCGGGGAGCTGTTTTTT. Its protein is CAVYRAGDTGELFF.

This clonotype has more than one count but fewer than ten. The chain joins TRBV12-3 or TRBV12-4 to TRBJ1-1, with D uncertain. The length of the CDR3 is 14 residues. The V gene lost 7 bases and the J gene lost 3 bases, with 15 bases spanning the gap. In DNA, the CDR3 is TGTGCCAGCACAAAGAAGGTCCAGTACACTGAAGCTTTCTTT. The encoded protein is CASTKKVQYTEAFF.

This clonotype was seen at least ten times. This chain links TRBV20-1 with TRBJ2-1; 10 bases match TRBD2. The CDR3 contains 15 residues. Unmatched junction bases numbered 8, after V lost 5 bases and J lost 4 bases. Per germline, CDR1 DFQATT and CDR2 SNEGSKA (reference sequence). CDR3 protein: CSAPPSGSTYNEQFF. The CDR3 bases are TGCAGTGCTCCGCCTAGCGGGAGTACATACAATGAGCAGTTCTTC.

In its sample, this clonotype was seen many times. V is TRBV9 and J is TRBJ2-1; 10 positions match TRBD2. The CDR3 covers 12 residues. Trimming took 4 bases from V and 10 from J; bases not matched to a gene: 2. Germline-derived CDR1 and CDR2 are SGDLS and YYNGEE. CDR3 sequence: CASSPSGGEQFF. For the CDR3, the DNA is TGTGCCAGCAGCCCTAGCGGGGGAGAGCAGTTCTTC.

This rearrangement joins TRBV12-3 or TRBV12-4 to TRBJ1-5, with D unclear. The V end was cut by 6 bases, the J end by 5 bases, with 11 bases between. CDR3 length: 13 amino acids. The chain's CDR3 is CASSLRDYQPQHF. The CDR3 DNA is TGTGCCAGCAGCCTGCGGGATTATCAGCCCCAGCATTTT.

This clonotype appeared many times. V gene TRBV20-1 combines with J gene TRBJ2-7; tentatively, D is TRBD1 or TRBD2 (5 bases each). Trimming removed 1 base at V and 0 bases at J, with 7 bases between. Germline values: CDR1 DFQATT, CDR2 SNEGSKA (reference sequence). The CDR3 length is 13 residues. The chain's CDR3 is CSARGGSSYEQYF. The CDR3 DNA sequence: TGCAGTGCTAGAGGGGGGAGCTCCTACGAGCAGTACTTC.

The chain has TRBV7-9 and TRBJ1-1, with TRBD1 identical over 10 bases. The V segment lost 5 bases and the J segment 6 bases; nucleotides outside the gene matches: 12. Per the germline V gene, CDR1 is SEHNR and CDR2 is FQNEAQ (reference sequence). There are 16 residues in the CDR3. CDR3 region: CASSDRDRGLPAEAFF. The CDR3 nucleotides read TGTGCCAGCAGCGACCGGGACAGGGGCCTTCCGGCTGAAGCTTTCTTT.

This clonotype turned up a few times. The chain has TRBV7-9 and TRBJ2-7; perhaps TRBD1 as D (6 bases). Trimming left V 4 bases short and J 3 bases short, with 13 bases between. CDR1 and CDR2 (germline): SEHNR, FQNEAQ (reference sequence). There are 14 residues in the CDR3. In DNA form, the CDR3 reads TGTGCCAGCAGCTCTTCAAAGGGGGTCTACGAGCAGTACTTC. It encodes CASSSSKGVYEQYF.

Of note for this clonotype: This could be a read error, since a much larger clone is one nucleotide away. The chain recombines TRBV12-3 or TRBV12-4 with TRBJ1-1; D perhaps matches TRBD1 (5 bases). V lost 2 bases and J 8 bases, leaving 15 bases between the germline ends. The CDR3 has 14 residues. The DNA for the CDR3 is TGTGCCAGCAGTTTACTCCTAACCGGGGCGGAAGCTTTCTTT. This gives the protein CASSLLLTGAEAFF.

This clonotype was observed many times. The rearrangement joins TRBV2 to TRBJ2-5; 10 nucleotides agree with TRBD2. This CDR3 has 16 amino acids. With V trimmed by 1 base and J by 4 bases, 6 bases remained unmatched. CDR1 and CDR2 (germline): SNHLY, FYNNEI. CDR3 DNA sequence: TGTGCCAGCAGTGAAGGTAGCGGGGGGACGGGAGAGACCCAGTACTTC. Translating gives CASSEGSGGTGETQYF.

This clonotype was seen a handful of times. For the CDR3, the DNA is TGTGCCAGCAGCTTACGAAAGGACAGGGGTCCTTTACTCTCCTACGAGCAGTACTTC. The encoded protein is CASSLRKDRGPLLSYEQYF. The chain recombines TRBV11-1 with TRBJ2-7; 9 nucleotides align to TRBD1. The ends lost 2 bases at V and 0 bases at J; junction bases unmatched: 14. Germline V lookup: CDR1 SGHAT, CDR2 FQDESV (reference sequence). The CDR3 extends over 19 amino acids.

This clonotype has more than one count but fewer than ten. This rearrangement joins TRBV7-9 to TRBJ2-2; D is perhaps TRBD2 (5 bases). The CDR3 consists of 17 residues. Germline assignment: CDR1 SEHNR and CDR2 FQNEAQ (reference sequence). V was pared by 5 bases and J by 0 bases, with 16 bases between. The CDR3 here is CASSRPPRGANTGELFF. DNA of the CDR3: TGTGCCAGCAGCCGCCCCCCTCGGGGAGCGAACACCGGGGAGCTGTTTTTT.

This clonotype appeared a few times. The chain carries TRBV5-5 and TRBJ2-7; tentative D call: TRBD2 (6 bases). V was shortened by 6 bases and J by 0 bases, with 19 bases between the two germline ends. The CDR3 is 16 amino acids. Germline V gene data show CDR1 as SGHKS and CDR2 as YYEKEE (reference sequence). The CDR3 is CASTKNPAGSSYEQYF. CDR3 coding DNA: TGTGCCAGCACCAAAAACCCCGCGGGGTCCTCCTACGAGCAGTACTTC.

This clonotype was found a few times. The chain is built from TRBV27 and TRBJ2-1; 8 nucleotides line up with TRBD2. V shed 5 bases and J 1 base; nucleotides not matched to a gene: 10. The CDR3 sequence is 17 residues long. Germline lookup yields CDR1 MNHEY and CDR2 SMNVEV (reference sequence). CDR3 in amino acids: CASSLMLASGSYNEQFF. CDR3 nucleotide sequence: TGTGCCAGCAGTCTGATGTTGGCTAGCGGGTCCTACAATGAGCAGTTCTTC.

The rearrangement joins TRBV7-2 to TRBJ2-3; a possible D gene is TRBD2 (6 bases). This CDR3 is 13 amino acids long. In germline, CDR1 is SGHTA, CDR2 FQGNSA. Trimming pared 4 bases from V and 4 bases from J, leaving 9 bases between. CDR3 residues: CASSWDLADTQYF. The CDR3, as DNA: TGTGCCAGCAGCTGGGACTTGGCAGATACGCAGTATTTT.

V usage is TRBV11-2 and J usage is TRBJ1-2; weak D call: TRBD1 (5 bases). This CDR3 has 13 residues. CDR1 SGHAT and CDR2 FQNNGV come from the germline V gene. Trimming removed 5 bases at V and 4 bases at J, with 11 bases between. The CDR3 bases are TGTGCCAGCAGCCCTCGACAGAGCTATGGCTACACCTTC. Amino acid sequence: CASSPRQSYGYTF.

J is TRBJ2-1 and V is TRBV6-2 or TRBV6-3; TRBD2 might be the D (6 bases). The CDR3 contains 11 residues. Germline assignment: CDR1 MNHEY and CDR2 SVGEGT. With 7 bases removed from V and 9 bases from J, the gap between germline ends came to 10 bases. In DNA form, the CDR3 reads TGTGCCAGCACTAACGGGGGTGAGCAGTTCTTC. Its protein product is CASTNGGEQFF.